These 11 T cell receptor beta chains were sequenced from one sample in a study of monozygotic twins with inflammatory bowel disease. After re-calling the 5' RACE reads, TCRdb lists one entry per CDR3 protein, DNA absent. Its clone listing holds about 440,000 distinct CDR3 sequences. Input material: blood. The receptors were sampled from a human donor with ulcerative colitis or Crohn's disease, or a healthy co-twin of an affected twin (not recorded which).

J is TRBJ2-7 and V is TRBV20-1; TCRdb reports TRBD2, a call that lacks DNA to check it against. Germline CDR1 DFQATT, CDR2 SNEGSKA (reference sequence). The CDR3 sequence is 15 residues long. CDR3 region: CSARDSGTRAYEQYF.

J is TRBJ1-6 and V is TRBV12-3 or TRBV12-4; without DNA, the TCRdb call of TRBD1 cannot be checked. This CDR3 has 15 amino acids. The CDR3 spells CASNTGTEDNSPLHF.

The V gene is TRBV7-9, the J gene TRBJ2-1. The CDR3 totals 17 residues. The V gene's germline CDR1 is SEHNR and CDR2 FQNEAQ (reference sequence). The CDR3 spells CASSLLGLTRANNEQFF.

The chain is built from TRBV18 and TRBJ2-7. The CDR3 covers 14 residues. Germline CDR1 reads KGHSH; CDR2 reads LQKENI. The CDR3 here is CASSPIGFSYEQYF.

J is TRBJ2-7 and V is TRBV5-1. CDR3 length equals 13 residues. CDR1 is SGHRS, CDR2 YFSETQ, per germline. The CDR3 loop reads CASSLVLEMEQYF.

This chain connects TRBV7-9 to TRBJ2-7; TCRdb's assignment of TRBD2 cannot be checked, as there is no DNA. CDR3 length: 15 residues. Germline V gene sequence: CDR1 SEHNR, CDR2 FQNEAQ (reference sequence). The chain's CDR3 is CASSSGLDPVYEQYF.

The chain couples TRBV5-5 to TRBJ1-6; TCRdb indicates TRBD1, and absent DNA this call remains unverified. From germline, CDR1 is SGHKS and CDR2 YYEKEE (reference sequence). The CDR3 loop spans 15 amino acids. This CDR3 reads CASSLNTRGDSPLHF.

This chain links TRBV11-2 with TRBJ2-1. The CDR3 length is 11 residues. Germline V lookup: CDR1 SGHAT, CDR2 FQNNGV. CDR3 in amino acids: CATASYNEQFF.

V is TRBV18 and J is TRBJ1-1; without DNA, the TCRdb call of TRBD1 cannot be checked. The CDR3 runs to 14 residues. The germline gives CDR1 KGHSH, CDR2 LQKENI. CDR3 residues: CASSSNRGDTEAFF.

The chain has TRBV3-1 and TRBJ1-2; TCRdb calls TRBD1, which cannot be checked without DNA. This CDR3 has 16 amino acids. Looked up from germline, CDR1 is LGHDT and CDR2 is YNNKEL (reference sequence). The CDR3 loop is CASSFNNSGTLYGYTF.

The rearrangement uses TRBV18 and TRBJ2-1. This CDR3 has 11 amino acids. The V gene's germline CDR1 is KGHSH and CDR2 LQKENI. The CDR3 sequence is CASSPTDEQFF.